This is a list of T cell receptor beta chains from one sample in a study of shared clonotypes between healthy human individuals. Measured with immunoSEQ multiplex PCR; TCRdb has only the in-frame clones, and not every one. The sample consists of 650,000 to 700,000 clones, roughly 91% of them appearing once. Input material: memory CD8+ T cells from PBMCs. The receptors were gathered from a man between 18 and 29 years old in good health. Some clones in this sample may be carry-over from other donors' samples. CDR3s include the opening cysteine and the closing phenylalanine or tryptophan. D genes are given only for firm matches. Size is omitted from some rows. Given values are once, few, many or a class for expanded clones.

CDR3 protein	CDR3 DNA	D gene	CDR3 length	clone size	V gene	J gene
CATSRVRVAEAFF	TGTGCCACCAGCAGAGTCAGGGTCGCTGAAGCTTTCTTT	NA	13	NA	TRBV15	TRBJ1-1
CASSLGPGTVNTEAFF	TGTGCCAGCAGCTTAGGGCCCGGGACAGTGAACACTGAAGCTTTCTTT	TRBD1	16	NA	TRBV7-6	TRBJ1-1
CASTGTLTNEKLFF	TGTGCCAGTACAGGGACACTTACTAATGAAAAACTGTTTTTT	NA	14	NA	TRBV6-1	TRBJ1-4
CASSDYSTDTQYF	TGCGCCAGCAGTGATTACAGCACAGATACGCAGTATTTT	NA	13	NA	TRBV10-2	TRBJ2-3
CASSKRGSYEQYF	TGTGCCAGCAGCAAGCGGGGATCCTACGAGCAGTACTTC	TRBD2	13	NA	TRBV27	TRBJ2-7
CASSPGDRGLAFF	TGTGCCAGCAGCCCCGGGGACAGGGGGTTGGCTTTCTTT	TRBD1	13	NA	TRBV7-9	TRBJ1-1
CASSLGPGQGTYEQYF	TGTGCCAGCAGCTTAGGACCGGGACAGGGGACCTACGAGCAGTACTTC	TRBD1	16	NA	TRBV11-3	TRBJ2-7
CASHASGRAVGDNEQFF	TGTGCCAGCCACGCCTCGGGCAGGGCGGTGGGGGACAATGAGCAGTTCTTC	NA	17	NA	TRBV19	TRBJ2-1
CASSAGLADSYEQYF	TGTGCCAGCAGCGCCGGACTAGCGGACTCCTACGAGCAGTACTTC	TRBD2	15	NA	TRBV9	TRBJ2-7
CASSSRQRGSNSPLHF	TGTGCCAGCAGCTCCAGACAGAGAGGGAGTAATTCACCCCTCCACTTT	NA	16	NA	TRBV13	TRBJ1-6
CASSVGAQWYEQYF	TGTGCCAGCAGCGTTGGCGCCCAGTGGTACGAGCAGTACTTC	NA	14	NA	TRBV9	TRBJ2-7
CASSRFLGNTEAFF	TGTGCCAGCAGTAGGTTCCTAGGGAACACTGAAGCTTTCTTT	NA	14	NA	TRBV6-5	TRBJ1-1
CASRYTGAEGGYTF	TGTGCCAGCAGATACACGGGGGCGGAGGGTGGCTACACCTTC	NA	14	NA	TRBV27	TRBJ1-2
CASSSTRRGITEAFF	TGTGCCAGCAGCTCAACCCGTCGGGGGATCACTGAAGCTTTCTTT	NA	15	NA	TRBV7-8	TRBJ1-1
CASSPSLAGVFYEQYF	TGTGCCAGCAGTCCCTCACTAGCGGGAGTTTTCTACGAGCAGTACTTC	TRBD2	16	few	TRBV27	TRBJ2-7
CASSLLIVGPGAGGYNEQFF	TGTGCCAGCAGTTTATTGATCGTCGGTCCGGGGGCCGGAGGCTACAATGAGCAGTTCTTC	NA	20	NA	TRBV27	TRBJ2-1
CASSFMGQGAADTQYF	TGCGCCAGCAGCTTTATGGGACAGGGGGCCGCAGATACGCAGTATTTT	TRBD1	16	once	TRBV5-1	TRBJ2-3
CASSLARETNTEAFF	TGCGCCAGCAGCCTCGCCCGGGAGACTAACACTGAAGCTTTCTTT	NA	15	NA	TRBV4-3	TRBJ1-1
CASRTRLAVTGELFF	TGTGCCAGCAGAACTAGACTAGCGGTCACCGGGGAGCTGTTTTTT	TRBD2	15	NA	TRBV27	TRBJ2-2
CASSYLGYTGELFF	TGTGCCAGCAGTTATTTAGGGTACACCGGGGAGCTGTTTTTT	NA	14	NA	TRBV27	TRBJ2-2
CAWRKGLNTEAFF	TGTGCCTGGAGAAAGGGGTTAAACACTGAAGCTTTCTTT	NA	13	NA	TRBV30	TRBJ1-1
CASSLGLAPAGDTQYF	TGTGCCAGCAGTTTGGGACTAGCGCCGGCGGGAGATACGCAGTATTTT	TRBD2	16	NA	TRBV28	TRBJ2-3
CASSKEPEATEAFF	TGCGCCAGCAGCAAAGAACCGGAGGCCACTGAAGCTTTCTTT	NA	14	many	TRBV4-3	TRBJ1-1
CASSPPVNHYNEQFF	TGTGCCAGCAGCCCCCCGGTCAACCACTACAATGAGCAGTTCTTC	NA	15	NA	TRBV7-3	TRBJ2-1
CASSQGLGSSYNEQFF	TGTGCCAGCAGCCAAGGTCTGGGGAGCTCCTACAATGAGCAGTTCTTC	NA	16	few	TRBV9	TRBJ2-1
CASSFRDSDQPQHF	TGTGCCAGCAGTTTTCGGGACAGCGATCAGCCCCAGCATTTT	TRBD1	14	NA	TRBV27	TRBJ1-5